These T cell receptor beta chains were read from a single sample in a study of T cells after yellow fever vaccination. Each CDR3 protein is one row after TCRdb ran MiXCR on the 5' RACE reads. The table shows a few hundred thousand distinct CDR3 sequences, with roughly a sixth occurring only once. The material was PBMCs, obtained around 5 days after the first yellow fever vaccination. Source of these receptors: a man younger than 35 who received the YFV17D yellow fever vaccine. The CDR3 runs from the conserved cysteine through the conserved F or W. The D gene is left open where the match is weak. Part of the rows lack a size; the others show once, few, many or a class for expanded clones.

cdr3_length clone_size j_call d_call v_call cdr3_nt cdr3_aa
16 few TRBJ2-3 TRBD2 TRBV12-3/TRBV12-4 TGTGCCACTCGGTGGGGTCCGGGCGGGGGGGCAGATACGCAGTATTTT CATRWGPGGGADTQYF
14 few TRBJ2-5 NA TRBV7-2 TGTGCCAGCAGCTTAGGACTATACCAAGAGACCCAGTACTTC CASSLGLYQETQYF
14 once TRBJ1-1 TRBD1 TRBV7-2 TGTGCCAGCAGCCCGACAGGGGGCATGTTAGAAGCTTTCTTT CASSPTGGMLEAFF
13 few TRBJ1-1 NA TRBV20-1 TGCAGTGCTAGTCCAACCCGGAGGATTGAAGCTTTCTTT CSASPTRRIEAFF
15 NA TRBJ2-1 TRBD2 TRBV6-5 TGTGCCAGCAGTTCGACTAGCGGGGGGCCGAATGAGCAGTTCTTC CASSSTSGGPNEQFF
20 NA TRBJ2-3 NA TRBV11-2 TGTGCCAGCAGCTTAAGGGGTCGACCAGCATCCAGTCACTACACAGATACGCAGTATTTT CASSLRGRPASSHYTDTQYF
14 NA TRBJ2-1 NA TRBV11-2 TGTGCCAGCAGCTTAGTCGGTTTGAGAAATGAGCAGTTCTTC CASSLVGLRNEQFF
18 NA TRBJ2-2 TRBD1 TRBV28 TGTGCCAGCACCACCCGGACGGCCAGGGGGCCGTACACCGGGGAGCTGTTTTTT CASTTRTARGPYTGELFF
14 NA TRBJ2-2 NA TRBV10-2 TGCGCCGACAATCAAGGGGTCGACACCGGGGAGCTGTTTTTT CADNQGVDTGELFF
15 many TRBJ1-6 NA TRBV5-5 TGTGCCAGCAGCTTGGAACAGATACATAATTCACCCCTCCACTTT CASSLEQIHNSPLHF